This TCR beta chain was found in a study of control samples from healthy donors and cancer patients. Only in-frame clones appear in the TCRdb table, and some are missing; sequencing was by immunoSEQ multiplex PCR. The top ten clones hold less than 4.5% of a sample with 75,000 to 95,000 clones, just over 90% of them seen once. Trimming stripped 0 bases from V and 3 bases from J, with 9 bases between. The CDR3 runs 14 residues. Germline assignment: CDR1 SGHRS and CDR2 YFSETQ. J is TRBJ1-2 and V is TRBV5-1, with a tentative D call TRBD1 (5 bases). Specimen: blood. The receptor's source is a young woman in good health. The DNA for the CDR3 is TGCGCCAGCAGCTTGGCCACCAGGGACTATGGCTACACCTTC. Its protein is CASSLATRDYGYTF.